These 9 T cell receptor beta chains originate from one sample sequenced in a study of blood T cell repertoires in COVID-19. Clones were sequenced by immunoSEQ multiplex PCR, and TCRdb holds only the in-frame ones, with some missing. This table holds around 180,000 clones, about four fifths found once. The sequenced material came from peripheral blood. The receptor source for this set is a woman of 80 years or more with COVID-19, enrolled during active disease.

This chain connects TRBV3-1 (or the pseudogene TRBV3-2) to TRBJ1-2; the D gene is possibly TRBD1 (6 bases). The CDR3 spans 14 residues. Germline V gives CDR1 LGHDT, CDR2 YNNKEL (reference sequence). The V gene lost 1 base and the J gene lost 5 bases, with 11 bases spanning the gap. The CDR3 DNA follows: TGTGCCAGCAGCCAAGTTGGGCAGGGGTATGGCTACACCTTC. Residues: CASSQVGQGYGYTF.

The chain employs TRBV27 and TRBJ1-4, with 7 positions matching TRBD1. Per the germline V gene, CDR1 is MNHEY and CDR2 is SMNVEV (reference sequence). CDR3 length: 14 residues. V lost 6 bases to trimming and J lost 5 bases; unmatched junction nucleotides: 6. The CDR3 coding sequence is TGTGCCAGCAGCACCGGGACAGCGAATGAAAAACTGTTTTTT. This translates into CASSTGTANEKLFF.

The chain recombines TRBV5-4 with TRBJ1-6; 7 positions match TRBD1. The CDR3 is made up of 16 amino acids. CDR1 is SGHNT, CDR2 YYREEE, per germline (reference sequence). Unmatched junction bases numbered 4, after V lost 0 bases and J lost 4 bases. The CDR3 loop is CASSLEPGQYNSPLHF. The CDR3 nucleotides read TGTGCCAGCAGCTTGGAACCGGGACAGTATAATTCACCCCTCCACTTT.

The gene calls are TRBV6-5 and TRBJ1-3; possibly TRBD1 for D (5 bases). Trimming cost V 0 bases and J 4 bases, with 7 bases left between them. This CDR3 has 14 residues. The V gene's germline CDR1 is MNHEY and CDR2 SVGAGI. The CDR3 DNA reads as TGTGCCAGCAGTTACTCTCCAGGGGGAAACACCATATATTTT. This translates into CASSYSPGGNTIYF.

The genes are TRBV29-1 and TRBJ2-6; possible D gene TRBD2, 5 bases. CDR1 is SQVTM, CDR2 ANQGSEA, per germline. Trimming stripped 3 bases from V and 4 bases from J, with 10 bases between. The CDR3 sequence is 14 residues long. As DNA, the CDR3 is TGCAGCGTTGAGAGGGTGACCGGGGCCAACGTCCTGACTTTC. Its protein is CSVERVTGANVLTF.

The CDR3 is CASSLTAGNAGGYTF. The CDR3 DNA is TGTGCCAGCAGCTTAACGGCGGGCAATGCCGGGGGCTACACCTTC. The chain recombines TRBV7-3 with TRBJ1-2; no clear D. CDR1 and CDR2 from the germline V gene are SGHTA and FQGTGA. Trimming cost V 0 bases and J 8 bases, with 16 bases left between them. The CDR3 contains 15 residues.

The rearrangement joins TRBV7-3 to TRBJ1-1; D call uncertain. The V gene's germline CDR1 is SGHTA and CDR2 FQGTGA. The CDR3 sequence is 13 residues long. Trimming cost V 3 bases and J 5 bases, with 10 bases left between them. DNA for the CDR3: TGTGCCAGCAGCTTCCTTCCGGGGACTGAAGCTTTCTTT. Protein sequence: CASSFLPGTEAFF.

This clone was observed a single time. The V and J genes are TRBV7-2 and TRBJ2-7, with a tentative D call TRBD2 (6 bases). V dropped 5 bases and J dropped 0 bases, with 20 bases sitting between them. The CDR3 runs to 17 residues. Germline lookup yields CDR1 SGHTA and CDR2 FQGNSA. The CDR3 DNA sequence: TGTGCCAGCAGCCCCCGGTTTTTTGCGGGGAGCTCCTACGAGCAGTACTTC. This translates into CASSPRFFAGSSYEQYF.

The chain employs TRBV2 and TRBJ1-1, with a weak D call TRBD1 (6 bases). The CDR3 consists of 17 residues. The V and J ends lost 4 bases and 0 bases respectively, with 18 bases between them. Germline CDR1 is SNHLY and CDR2 is FYNNEI. CDR3 bases: TGTGCCAGCAGTGGAGAGGAGACAGGCCAAATGAACACTGAAGCTTTCTTT. Its translation: CASSGEETGQMNTEAFF.